This is a list of T cell receptor beta chains from one sample in a study of T cells in Graves' hyperthyroidism and ophthalmopathy. MiXCR, applied by TCRdb to the multiplex PCR reads, yields one record per CDR3 protein. The repertoire holds hundreds of thousands of distinct CDR3 sequences, with 14% as singletons. Material for sequencing was blood. The receptor set was obtained from a woman aged 35 to 49 with Graves' hyperthyroidism. Both conserved end residues are part of each CDR3. The order of the fields is J gene, V gene, CDR3 protein.

>TRBJ2-1|TRBV11-3
CASSFRVRVSYNEQFF
>TRBJ2-7|TRBV15
CATSRAGQGPYEQYF
>TRBJ2-1|TRBV3-1
CASSQDGGWTPGGSYNEQFF
>TRBJ2-5|TRBV6-5
CASSYSAPRTEVAGGPGETQYF
>TRBJ2-7|TRBV7-9
CASSSGLAEPSEQYF
>TRBJ2-3|TRBV30
CAWRAGGLSDTQYF
>TRBJ2-1|TRBV24-1
CATSENNEQFF
>TRBJ1-4|TRBV6-1
CASSPQPTNEKLFF
>TRBJ2-1|TRBV12-3/TRBV12-4
CASSLVVTSGSSYNEQFF
>TRBJ1-5|TRBV27
CASSLWGTQPQHF
>TRBJ2-1|TRBV5-1
CASSTTIAGVMDEQFF
>TRBJ2-7|TRBV27
CASSFPEQYF
>TRBJ1-5|TRBV20-1
CSARAGTGGRNQPQHF
>TRBJ2-5|TRBV7-9
CASSSARTGRQETQYF
>TRBJ2-2|TRBV6-1
CASNRLAGVTGELFF
>TRBJ2-6|TRBV20-1
CSAALGSAGANVLTF
>TRBJ2-7|TRBV2
CASSAEQGWRYEQYF
>TRBJ2-7|TRBV11-3
CASAVAGAYEQYF
>TRBJ1-1|TRBV24-1
CATSDRDRGITEAFF
>TRBJ2-1|TRBV6-1
CASTSDRGYNEQFF
>TRBJ1-1|TRBV2
CASRMGTGGFLNTEAFF
>TRBJ2-5|TRBV30
CAWSSLLSIKTQYF
>TRBJ2-3|TRBV29-1
CSVMRVSTDTQYF
>TRBJ2-3|TRBV18
CAIPRGRSTDTQYF
>TRBJ1-5|TRBV12-3/TRBV12-4
CASSPQGKQPQHF
>TRBJ2-5|TRBV28
CASSLTGGETQYF
>TRBJ2-5|TRBV7-9
CASSLYTGGHGVETQYF
>TRBJ2-7|TRBV7-2
CASSLMGGVYEQYF
>TRBJ2-1|TRBV20-1
CSAETGTGDLFGYNEQFF
>TRBJ2-1|TRBV5-8
CASSASGLAGDEQFF
>TRBJ1-2|TRBV9
CASSVGDRGPDGYTF
>TRBJ2-1|TRBV2
CASSEALWGDSYNEQFF
>TRBJ2-4|TRBV20-1
CSAGTALQYF